This passage covers 4 T cell receptor beta chains from one sample sequenced in a study of T cells after yellow fever vaccination. One entry per CDR3 protein results from TCRdb running MiXCR on the 5' RACE reads. The sample has roughly 330,000 distinct CDR3 sequences, almost 4% seen once. The sequences come from PBMCs, collected 5 days after the yellow fever booster vaccination. The receptors originated from a man aged 18 to 30 who received the YFV17D yellow fever vaccine.

A word on this clonotype: At one end, the junction sequence differs from germline, possibly due to a read error. The chain carries TRBV7-9 and TRBJ1-1; TRBD1 agrees at 9 bases. The germline V gene encodes CDR1 SEHNR and CDR2 FQNEAQ (reference sequence). The CDR3 loop spans 16 amino acids. The CDR3 loop reads CASRTGTGKMGTVAFF. DNA of the CDR3: TGTGCCAGCAGAACCGGGACAGGGAAGATGGGCACTGTAGCTTTCTTT. The full variable domain, with the rest looked up from reference TRBV7-9 and TRBJ1-1, is DTGVSQNPRHKITKRGQNVTFRCDPISEHNRLYWYRQTLGQGPEFLTYFQNEAQLEKSRLLSDRFSAERPKGSFSTLEIQRTEQGDSAMYLCASRTGTGKMGTVAFFGQGTRLTVV.

This sequence joins TRBV20-1 and TRBJ2-1; 7 bases fit TRBD1. With 1 base clipped from V and 3 bases from J, the junction kept 6 bases outside the gene matches. The CDR3 runs 15 residues. CDR1 is DFQATT, CDR2 SNEGSKA, per germline (reference sequence). Written as DNA, the CDR3 is TGCAGTGCTAGAGTGGGGACAGAATACTACAATGAGCAGTTCTTC. It specifies CSARVGTEYYNEQFF.

Ten or more counts support this clonotype. V and J are TRBV25-1 and TRBJ1-1; D is unresolved. Germline loops: CDR1 MGHDK, CDR2 SYGVNS. Between the trimmed V and J ends, which lost 3 bases and 5 bases, there was a span of 13 bases. The CDR3 contains 14 residues. The CDR3 DNA follows: TGTGCCAGCAGTGATCGCAGCGAATGGACTGAAGCTTTCTTT. It codes for CASSDRSEWTEAFF.

This clonotype was observed many times. CDR3 loop: CATRRDNTGELFF. DNA of the CDR3: TGTGCCACCAGGCGGGACAACACCGGGGAGCTGTTTTTT. J is TRBJ2-2 and V is TRBV24-1, with TRBD2 as a possible D gene (6 bases). The germline V gene encodes CDR1 KGHDR and CDR2 SFDVKD. V lost 7 bases and J 2 bases, leaving 7 bases between the germline ends. This CDR3 contains 13 residues.